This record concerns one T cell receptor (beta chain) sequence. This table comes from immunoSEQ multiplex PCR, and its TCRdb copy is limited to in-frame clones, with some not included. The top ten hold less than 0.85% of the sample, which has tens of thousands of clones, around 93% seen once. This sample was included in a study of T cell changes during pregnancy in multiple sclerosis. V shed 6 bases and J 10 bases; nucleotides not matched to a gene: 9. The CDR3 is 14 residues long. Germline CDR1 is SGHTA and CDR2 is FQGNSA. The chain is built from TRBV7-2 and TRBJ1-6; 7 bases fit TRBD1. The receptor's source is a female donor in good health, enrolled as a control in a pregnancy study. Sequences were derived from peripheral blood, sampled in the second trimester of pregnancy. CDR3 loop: CASRSITGASPLHF. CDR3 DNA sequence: TGTGCCAGCAGATCTATAACAGGGGCGTCACCCCTCCACTTT. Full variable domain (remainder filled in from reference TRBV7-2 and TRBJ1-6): GAGVSQSPSNKVTEKGKDVELRCDPISGHTALYWYRQSLGQGLEFLIYFQGNSAPDKSGLPSDRFSAERTGGSVSTLTIQRTQQEDSAVYLCASRSITGASPLHFGNGTRLTVT.